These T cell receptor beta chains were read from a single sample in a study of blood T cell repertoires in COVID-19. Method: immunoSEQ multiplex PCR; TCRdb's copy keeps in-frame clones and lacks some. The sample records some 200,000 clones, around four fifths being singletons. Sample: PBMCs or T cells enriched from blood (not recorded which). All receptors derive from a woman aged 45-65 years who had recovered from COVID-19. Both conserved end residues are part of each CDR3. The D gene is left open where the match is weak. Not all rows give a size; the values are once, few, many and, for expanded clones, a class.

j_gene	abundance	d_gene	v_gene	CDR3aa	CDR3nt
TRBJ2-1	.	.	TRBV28	CASSPSGRAENNEQFF	TGTGCCAGCAGTCCTTCCGGGAGAGCGGAAAACAATGAGCAGTTCTTC
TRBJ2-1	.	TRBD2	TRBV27	CASKTGGTSGHNEQFF	TGTGCCAGCAAAACGGGCGGGACTAGCGGGCACAATGAGCAGTTCTTC
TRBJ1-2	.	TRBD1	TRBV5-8	CASRRDSPLGGYTF	TGTGCCAGCAGGCGGGACAGCCCTCTCGGGGGCTACACCTTC
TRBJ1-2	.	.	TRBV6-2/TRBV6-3	CASSYAGNYGYTF	TGTGCCAGCAGTTACGCGGGTAACTATGGCTACACCTTC
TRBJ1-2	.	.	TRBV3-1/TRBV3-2	CASSQDGGNYGYTF	TGTGCCAGCAGCCAAGATGGGGGCAACTATGGCTACACCTTC
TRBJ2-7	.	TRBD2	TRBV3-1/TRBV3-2	CASSQGETGGPKQYF	TGTGCCAGCAGCCAGGGGGAGACGGGAGGGCCGAAGCAGTACTTC
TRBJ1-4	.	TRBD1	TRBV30	CAWSAGQAGGEKLFF	TGTGCCTGGAGTGCAGGACAGGCGGGAGGTGAAAAACTGTTTTTT
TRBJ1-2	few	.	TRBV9	CASSVASGGAGVDGYTF	TGTGCCAGCAGCGTAGCTTCCGGGGGGGCAGGTGTGGATGGCTACACCTTC
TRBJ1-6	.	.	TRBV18	CASSPSEAVNSPLHF	TGTGCCAGCTCCCCGTCGGAGGCAGTAAATTCACCCCTCCACTTT
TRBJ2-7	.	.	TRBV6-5	CASSGQFRTGEQYF	TGTGCCAGCAGCGGACAGTTCCGTACGGGGGAGCAGTACTTC
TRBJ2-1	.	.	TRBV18	CASSSSGYNEQFF	TGTGCCAGCTCGTCGTCGGGGTACAATGAGCAGTTCTTC
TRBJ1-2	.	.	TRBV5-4	CASSPDKNYGYTF	TGTGCCAGCAGCCCGGACAAAAACTATGGCTACACCTTC
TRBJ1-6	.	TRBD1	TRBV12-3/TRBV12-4	CASRGTGNSPLHF	TGTGCCAGCAGGGGGACAGGGAATTCACCCCTCCACTTT
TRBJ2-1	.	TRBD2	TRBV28	CASSFPPWTRGTYNEQFF	TGTGCCAGCAGTTTCCCCCCTTGGACTAGGGGTACCTACAATGAGCAGTTCTTC
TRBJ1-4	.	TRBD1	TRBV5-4	CASSLEQGTNEKLFF	TGTGCCAGCAGCTTGGAACAGGGGACTAATGAAAAACTGTTTTTT
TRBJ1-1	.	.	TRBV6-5	CASSSPYRRMNTEAFF	TGTGCCAGCAGTTCACCCTACAGAAGAATGAACACTGAAGCTTTCTTT
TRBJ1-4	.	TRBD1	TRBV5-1	CASSFTGQGEKLFF	TGCGCCAGCAGCTTTACGGGACAGGGTGAAAAACTGTTTTTT
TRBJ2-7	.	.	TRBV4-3	CASSQDRGYEQYF	TGCGCCAGCAGCCAAGACAGGGGATACGAGCAGTACTTC
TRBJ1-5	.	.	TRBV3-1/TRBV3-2	CASSQYGGNQPQHF	TGTGCCAGCAGCCAATACGGAGGCAATCAGCCCCAGCATTTT
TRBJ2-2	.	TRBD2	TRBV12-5	CASGSLGTSGVNTGELFF	TGTGCTAGTGGTTCCTTGGGTACTAGCGGGGTGAACACCGGGGAGCTGTTTTTT
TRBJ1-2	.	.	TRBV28	CASRLAGFGYTF	TGTGCCAGCAGGCTGGCGGGGTTTGGCTACACCTTC
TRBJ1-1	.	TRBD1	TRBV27	CASSLRTGEAFF	TGTGCCAGCAGTTTAAGGACAGGGGAAGCTTTCTTT
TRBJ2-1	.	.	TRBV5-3	CARSLGPYCPLNEQFF	TGTGCCAGAAGCCTTGGGCCCTACTGTCCGTTGAATGAGCAGTTCTTC
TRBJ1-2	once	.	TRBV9	CASSVQGVIGYTF	TGTGCCAGCAGCGTGCAGGGTGTCATCGGCTACACCTTC
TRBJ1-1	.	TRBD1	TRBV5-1	CASREGRGLNTEAFF	TGCGCCAGCAGGGAGGGTAGGGGGCTGAACACTGAAGCTTTCTTT
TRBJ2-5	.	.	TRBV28	CASRIGAQSWETQYF	TGTGCCAGCAGGATTGGGGCCCAAAGTTGGGAGACCCAGTACTTC
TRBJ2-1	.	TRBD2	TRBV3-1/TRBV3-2	CASSHLAGPYNEQFF	TGTGCCAGCAGCCATCTAGCGGGCCCCTACAATGAGCAGTTCTTC
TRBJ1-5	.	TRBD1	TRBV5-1	CASSLGQGASPQHF	TGCGCCAGCAGCTTGGGTCAGGGGGCATCGCCCCAGCATTTT
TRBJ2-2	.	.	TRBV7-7	CASSLSASANTGELFF	TGTGCCAGCAGCCTTTCAGCGAGCGCGAACACCGGGGAGCTGTTTTTT
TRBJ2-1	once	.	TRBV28	CASSAIGSSYNEQFF	TGTGCCAGCAGTGCTATCGGGAGTTCCTACAATGAGCAGTTCTTC